What follows are 18 T cell receptor beta chains derived from one specimen sequenced in a study of CXCR3-negative and CXCR3-positive naive CD8 T cells. These receptors have no known antigen. Study-wide points: When CXCR3-positive naive cells were set against CXCR3-negative naive cells, the former had more hydrophobic TRB CDR3s.

Through 5' RACE with UMI labels, the TRB cDNA libraries were prepared. From the 5' RACE reads, TCRdb lists one entry per CDR3 protein and no DNA. The sample data list 130,000 or so distinct CDR3 sequences. The sample was naive CXCR3+ CD8+ T cells from blood. Stated subset: CD45RO-CCR7+CD27+CD95- naive CD8+ T cells expressing CXCR3 (TNR3+). The receptor set was obtained from a human donor in good health. Some clones in this sample may be carry-over from other donors' samples.

CDR3 sequence reads: CASSVKETQYF. The chain is built from TRBV7-9 and TRBJ2-5. This CDR3 region has 11 residues. CDR1 SEHNR and CDR2 FQNEAQ come from the germline V gene (reference sequence).

This chain joins TRBV5-1 and TRBJ2-7; as DNA is missing, the TRBD1 call by TCRdb cannot be tested. CDR1 is SGHRS, CDR2 YFSETQ, per germline. The CDR3 consists of 15 residues. CDR3 residues: CASTLEGGMIYEQYF.

The chain joins TRBV29-1 to TRBJ2-3; TCRdb returns TRBD1, unconfirmable since there is no DNA. The CDR3 sequence is 14 residues long. Germline lookup yields CDR1 SQVTM and CDR2 ANQGSEA. CDR3 protein: CSVDGVTDWDTQYF.

V and J are TRBV6-5 and TRBJ2-1. CDR3 length: 16 amino acids. Germline V lookup: CDR1 MNHEY, CDR2 SVGAGI. CDR3: CASSYLPDGGNNEQFF.

The chain is built from TRBV7-9 and TRBJ2-3. CDR1 is SEHNR and CDR2 is FQNEAQ in the germline V gene (reference sequence). The CDR3 runs to 14 residues. CDR3: CASSLERSTDTQYF. The complete variable domain, with remaining parts taken from reference TRBV7-9 and TRBJ2-3, reads DTGVSQNPRHKITKRGQNVTFRCDPISEHNRLYWYRQTLGQGPEFLTYFQNEAQLEKSRLLSDRFSAERPKGSFSTLEIQRTEQGDSAMYLCASSLERSTDTQYFGPGTRLTVL.

The CDR3 here is CASSHLPGQGLNTEAFF. V and J are TRBV4-1 and TRBJ1-1; TCRdb picks TRBD1, but there is no DNA to check that call. Germline values: CDR1 MGHRA, CDR2 YSYEKL. The CDR3 length is 17 residues.

The CDR3 reads CASSQDPGGSYEQYF. The V gene is TRBV4-3, the J gene TRBJ2-7; TCRdb reports TRBD1, a call that lacks DNA to check it against. Germline V lookup: CDR1 LGHNA, CDR2 YSLEER. CDR3 length: 15 amino acids.

The chain carries TRBV29-1 and TRBJ2-3; TCRdb returns TRBD1, unconfirmable since there is no DNA. The CDR3 is 17 residues long. Germline V gene data show CDR1 as SQVTM and CDR2 as ANQGSEA. CDR3 region: CSVVDKGFDLSTDTQYF.

The chain recombines TRBV20-1 with TRBJ1-1; checking the TCRdb D call of TRBD1 is not possible without DNA. Germline V CDR1 and CDR2: DFQATT, SNEGSKA (reference sequence). The CDR3 spans 14 residues. This CDR3 is CSAATPLVNTEAFF.

V gene TRBV7-9 combines with J gene TRBJ1-1; TCRdb returns TRBD1, unconfirmable since there is no DNA. Germline V gene sequence: CDR1 SEHNR, CDR2 FQNEAQ (reference sequence). The CDR3 is 16 amino acids. CDR3 protein: CASSLGGMGMNTEAFF.

J is TRBJ2-5 and V is TRBV9; the TRBD2 assignment by TCRdb is unverifiable without DNA. Germline CDR1 SGDLS, CDR2 YYNGEE. The CDR3 is 16 amino acids. CDR3 loop: CASSVDGQSPPETQYF.

The chain uses TRBV27 and TRBJ2-3; TCRdb outputs TRBD2, but without DNA this stays unchecked. Germline loops: CDR1 MNHEY, CDR2 SMNVEV (reference sequence). The CDR3 totals 14 residues. The CDR3 spells CASSAARVGDTQYF.

The chain employs TRBV7-9 and TRBJ2-3. The germline V gene has CDR1 SEHNR and CDR2 FQNEAQ (reference sequence). The CDR3 extends over 13 amino acids. CDR3 loop: CASSPKSTDTQYF.

The rearrangement uses TRBV7-9 and TRBJ1-4; lacking DNA, the TRBD1 call made by TCRdb goes unchecked. Germline CDR1 reads SEHNR; CDR2 reads FQNEAQ (reference sequence). The CDR3 loop spans 15 amino acids. This chain's CDR3 is CASGDTDTANEKLFF.

The chain recombines TRBV29-1 with TRBJ2-1; TCRdb selects TRBD2, and the lack of DNA leaves this call unchecked. The CDR3 is 14 amino acids. Germline CDR1 reads SQVTM; CDR2 reads ANQGSEA. CDR3 region: CSVEVAGGPGEQFF.

This rearrangement joins TRBV29-1 to TRBJ2-7; with no DNA, the TCRdb D assignment of TRBD1 cannot be verified. The CDR3 runs to 12 residues. Germline values: CDR1 SQVTM, CDR2 ANQGSEA. The CDR3 here is CSGQGLGSEQYF.

The gene calls are TRBV12-3 or TRBV12-4 and TRBJ2-3; TCRdb's D call of TRBD1 is untestable without DNA. The CDR3 has 14 amino acids. The CDR3 region is CASMSRDRSDTQYF.

The genes are TRBV3-1 and TRBJ2-2; TCRdb outputs TRBD1, but without DNA this stays unchecked. The CDR3 is 14 residues long. Germline values: CDR1 LGHDT, CDR2 YNNKEL (reference sequence). The CDR3 protein is CASRHGQFTGELFF. Variable domain in full (rest from reference TRBV3-1 and TRBJ2-2): DTAVSQTPKYLVTQMGNDKSIKCEQNLGHDTMYWYKQDSKKFLKIMFSYNNKELIINETVPNRFSPKSPDKAHLNLHINSLELGDSAVYFCASRHGQFTGELFFGEGSRLTVL.